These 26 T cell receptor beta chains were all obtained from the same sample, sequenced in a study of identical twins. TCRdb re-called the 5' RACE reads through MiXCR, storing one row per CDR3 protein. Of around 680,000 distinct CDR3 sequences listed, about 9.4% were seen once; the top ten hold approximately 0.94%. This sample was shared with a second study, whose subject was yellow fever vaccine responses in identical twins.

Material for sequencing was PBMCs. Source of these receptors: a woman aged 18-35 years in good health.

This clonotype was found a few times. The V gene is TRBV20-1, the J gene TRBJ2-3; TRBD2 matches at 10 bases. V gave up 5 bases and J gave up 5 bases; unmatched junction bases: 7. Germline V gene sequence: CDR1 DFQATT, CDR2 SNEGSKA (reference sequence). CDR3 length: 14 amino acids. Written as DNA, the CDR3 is TGCAGTGCTTTAAGCGGGGGGGCGGGAGATACGCAGTATTTT. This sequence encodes CSALSGGAGDTQYF.

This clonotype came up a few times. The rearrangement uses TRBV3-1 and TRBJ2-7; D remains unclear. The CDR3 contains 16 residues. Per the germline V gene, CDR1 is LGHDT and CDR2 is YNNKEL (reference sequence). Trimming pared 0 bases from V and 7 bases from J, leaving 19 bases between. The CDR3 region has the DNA TGTGCCAGCAGCCAAGATGCGATGACTGACCCCCTGGAGCAGTACTTC. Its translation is CASSQDAMTDPLEQYF.

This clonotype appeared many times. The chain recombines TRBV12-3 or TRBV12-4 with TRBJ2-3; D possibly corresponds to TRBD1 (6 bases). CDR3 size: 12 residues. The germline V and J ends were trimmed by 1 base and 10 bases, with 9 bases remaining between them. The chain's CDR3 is CASSLGGPAQYF. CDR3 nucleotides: TGTGCCAGCAGTTTAGGGGGGCCTGCGCAGTATTTT.

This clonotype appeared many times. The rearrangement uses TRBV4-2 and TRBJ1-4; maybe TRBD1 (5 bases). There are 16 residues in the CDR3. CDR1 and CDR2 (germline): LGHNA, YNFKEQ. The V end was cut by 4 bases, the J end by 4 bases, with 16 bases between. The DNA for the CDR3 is TGTGCCAGCAGCCCCGCCGGGACTTCGGGTAATGAAAAACTGTTTTTT. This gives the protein CASSPAGTSGNEKLFF.

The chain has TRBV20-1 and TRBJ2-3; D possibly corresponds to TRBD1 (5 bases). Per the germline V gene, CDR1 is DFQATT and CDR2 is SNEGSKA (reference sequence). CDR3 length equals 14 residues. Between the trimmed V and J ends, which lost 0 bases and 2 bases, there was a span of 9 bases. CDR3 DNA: TGCAGTGCTAGAGATGGGGCCTCCACAGATACGCAGTATTTT. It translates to CSARDGASTDTQYF.

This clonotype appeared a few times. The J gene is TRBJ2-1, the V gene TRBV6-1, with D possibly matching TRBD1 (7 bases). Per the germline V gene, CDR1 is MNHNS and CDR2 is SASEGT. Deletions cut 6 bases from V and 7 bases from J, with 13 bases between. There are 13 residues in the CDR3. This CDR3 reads CASRFPGGNEQFF. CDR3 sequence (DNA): TGTGCCAGCAGGTTCCCAGGGGGGAATGAGCAGTTCTTC.

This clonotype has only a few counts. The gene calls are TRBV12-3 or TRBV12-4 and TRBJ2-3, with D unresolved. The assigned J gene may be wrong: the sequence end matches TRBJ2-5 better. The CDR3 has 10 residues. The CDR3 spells CASSPGTQYF. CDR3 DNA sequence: TGTGCCAGCAGTCCGGGGACCCAGTACTTC.

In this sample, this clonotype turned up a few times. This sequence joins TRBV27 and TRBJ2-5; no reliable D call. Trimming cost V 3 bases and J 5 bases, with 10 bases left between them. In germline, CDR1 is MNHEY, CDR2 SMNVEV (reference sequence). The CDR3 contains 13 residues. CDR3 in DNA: TGTGCCAGCAGTTTCTCGCCACTGGAGACCCAGTACTTC. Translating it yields CASSFSPLETQYF.

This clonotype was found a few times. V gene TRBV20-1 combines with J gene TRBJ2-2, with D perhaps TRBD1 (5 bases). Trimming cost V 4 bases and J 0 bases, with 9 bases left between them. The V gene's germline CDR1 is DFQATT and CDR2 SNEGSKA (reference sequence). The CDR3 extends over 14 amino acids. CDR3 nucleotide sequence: TGCAGTGCTACGACAGCTTCGAACACCGGGGAGCTGTTTTTT. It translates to CSATTASNTGELFF.

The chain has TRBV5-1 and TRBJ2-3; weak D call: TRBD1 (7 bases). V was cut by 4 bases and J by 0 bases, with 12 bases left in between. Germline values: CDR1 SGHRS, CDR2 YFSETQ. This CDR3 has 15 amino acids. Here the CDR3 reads CASSGGDSSTDTQYF. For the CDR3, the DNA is TGCGCCAGCAGCGGCGGGGACAGCAGCACAGATACGCAGTATTTT.

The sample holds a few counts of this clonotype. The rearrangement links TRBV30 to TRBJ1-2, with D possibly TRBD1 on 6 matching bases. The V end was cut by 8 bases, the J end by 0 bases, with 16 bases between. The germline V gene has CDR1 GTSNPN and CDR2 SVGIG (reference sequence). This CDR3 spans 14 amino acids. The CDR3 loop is CAGTWTVTNYGYTF. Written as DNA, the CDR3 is TGTGCCGGTACGTGGACAGTAACTAACTATGGCTACACCTTC.

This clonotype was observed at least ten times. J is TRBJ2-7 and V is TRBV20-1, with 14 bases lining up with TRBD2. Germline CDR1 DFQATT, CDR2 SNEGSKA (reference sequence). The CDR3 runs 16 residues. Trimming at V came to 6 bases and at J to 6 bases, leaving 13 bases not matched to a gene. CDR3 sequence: CSAGTSGRGGLGEQYF. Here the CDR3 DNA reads TGCAGTGCCGGGACTAGCGGGAGAGGGGGCCTGGGCGAGCAGTACTTC.

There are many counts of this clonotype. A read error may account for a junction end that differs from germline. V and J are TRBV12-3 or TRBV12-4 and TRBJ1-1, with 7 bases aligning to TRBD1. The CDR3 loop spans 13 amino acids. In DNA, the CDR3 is TGTGCCAGCACTTTAAGACAGGGACTTGAGGCTTTCTTT. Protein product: CASTLRQGLEAFF.

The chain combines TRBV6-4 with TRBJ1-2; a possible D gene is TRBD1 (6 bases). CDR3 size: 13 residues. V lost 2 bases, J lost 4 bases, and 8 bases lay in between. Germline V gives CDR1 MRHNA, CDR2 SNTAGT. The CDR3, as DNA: TGTGCCAGCAGTGACCAACAGGGCTATGGCTACACCTTC. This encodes CASSDQQGYGYTF.

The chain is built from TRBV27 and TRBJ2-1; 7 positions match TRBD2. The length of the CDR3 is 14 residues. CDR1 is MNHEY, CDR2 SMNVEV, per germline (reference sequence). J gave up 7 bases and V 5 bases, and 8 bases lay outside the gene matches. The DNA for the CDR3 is TGTGCCAGCAGTGCCGCGGGAGCTCGGAATGAGCAGTTCTTC. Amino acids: CASSAAGARNEQFF.

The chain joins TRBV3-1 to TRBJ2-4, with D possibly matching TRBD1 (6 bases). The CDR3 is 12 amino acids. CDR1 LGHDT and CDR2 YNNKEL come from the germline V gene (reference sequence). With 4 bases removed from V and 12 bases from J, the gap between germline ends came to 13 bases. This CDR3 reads CASSLRGQNQYF. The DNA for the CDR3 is TGTGCCAGCAGCCTCAGAGGACAGAATCAGTACTTC.

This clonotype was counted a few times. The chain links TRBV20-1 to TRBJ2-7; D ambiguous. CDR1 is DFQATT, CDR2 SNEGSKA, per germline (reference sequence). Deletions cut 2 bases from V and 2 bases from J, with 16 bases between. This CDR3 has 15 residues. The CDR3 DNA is TGCAGTGCTAGACCAGTGGGCTCGGCCACCTACGAGCAGTACTTC. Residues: CSARPVGSATYEQYF.

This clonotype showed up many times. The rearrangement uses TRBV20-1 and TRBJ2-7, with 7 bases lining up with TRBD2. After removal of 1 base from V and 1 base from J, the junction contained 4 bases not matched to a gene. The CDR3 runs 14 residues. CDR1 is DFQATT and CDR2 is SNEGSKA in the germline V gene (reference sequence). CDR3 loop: CSARGGGGSYEQYF. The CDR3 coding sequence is TGCAGTGCTAGAGGGGGGGGTGGGTCCTACGAGCAGTACTTC.

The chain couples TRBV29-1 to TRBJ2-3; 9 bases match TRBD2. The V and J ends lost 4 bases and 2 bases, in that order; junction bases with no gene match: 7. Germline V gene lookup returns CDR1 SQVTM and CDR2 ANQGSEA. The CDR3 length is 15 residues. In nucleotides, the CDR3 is TGCAGCGTTGCCTGGACTAGCGATCTCACAGATACGCAGTATTTT. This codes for CSVAWTSDLTDTQYF.

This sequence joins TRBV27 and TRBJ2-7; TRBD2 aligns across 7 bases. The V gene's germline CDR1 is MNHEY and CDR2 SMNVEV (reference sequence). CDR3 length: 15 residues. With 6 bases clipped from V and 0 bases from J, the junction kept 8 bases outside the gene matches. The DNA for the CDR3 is TGTGCCAGCAGCCCGGACGGGAGGCTCTCCTACGAGCAGTACTTC. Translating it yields CASSPDGRLSYEQYF.

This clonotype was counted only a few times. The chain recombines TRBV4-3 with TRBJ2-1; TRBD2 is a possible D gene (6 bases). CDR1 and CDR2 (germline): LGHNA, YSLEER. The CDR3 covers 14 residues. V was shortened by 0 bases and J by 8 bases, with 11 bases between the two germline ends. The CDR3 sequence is CASSQDWTGDEQFF. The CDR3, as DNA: TGCGCCAGCAGCCAAGATTGGACGGGGGATGAGCAGTTCTTC.

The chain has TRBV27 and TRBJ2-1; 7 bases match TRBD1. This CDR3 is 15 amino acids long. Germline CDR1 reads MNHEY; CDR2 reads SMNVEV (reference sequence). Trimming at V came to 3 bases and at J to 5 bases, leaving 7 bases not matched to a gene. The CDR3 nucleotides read TGTGCCAGCAGTTTCTTAGACAGGGTAAACAATGAGCAGTTCTTC. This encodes CASSFLDRVNNEQFF.

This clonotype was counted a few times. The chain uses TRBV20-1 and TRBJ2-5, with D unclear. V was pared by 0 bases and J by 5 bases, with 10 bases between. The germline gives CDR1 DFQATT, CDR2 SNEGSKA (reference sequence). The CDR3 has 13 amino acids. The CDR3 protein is CSARDRGVETQYF. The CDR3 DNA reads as TGCAGTGCTAGAGATCGTGGGGTGGAGACCCAGTACTTC.

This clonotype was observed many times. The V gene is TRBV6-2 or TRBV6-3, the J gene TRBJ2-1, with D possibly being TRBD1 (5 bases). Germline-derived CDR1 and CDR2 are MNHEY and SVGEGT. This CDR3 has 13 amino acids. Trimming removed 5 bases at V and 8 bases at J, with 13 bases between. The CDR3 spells CASSPHKGHEQFF. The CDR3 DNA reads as TGTGCCAGCAGTCCACACAAGGGGCATGAGCAGTTCTTC.

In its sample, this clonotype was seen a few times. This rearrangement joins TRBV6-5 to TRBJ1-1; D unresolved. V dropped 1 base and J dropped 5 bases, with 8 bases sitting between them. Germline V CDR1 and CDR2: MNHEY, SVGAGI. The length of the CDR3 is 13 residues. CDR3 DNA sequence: TGTGCCAGCAGTTACTTAAAGGGTACTGAAGCTTTCTTT. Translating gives CASSYLKGTEAFF.

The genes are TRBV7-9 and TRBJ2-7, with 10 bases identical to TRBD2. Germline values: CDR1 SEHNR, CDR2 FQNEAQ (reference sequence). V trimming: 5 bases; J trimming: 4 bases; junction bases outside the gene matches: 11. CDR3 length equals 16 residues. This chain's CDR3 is CASSPRAGGLRYEQYF. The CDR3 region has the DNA TGTGCCAGCAGCCCCCGAGCGGGAGGGCTTCGGTACGAGCAGTACTTC.